Given below is one T cell receptor (beta chain) in context. The treatment is: oral pan-JAK inhibitor, 5-10 mg twice daily. This entry comes from a study of CD8+ T cells in alopecia areata. RNA extraction and reverse transcription yielded cDNA as sequencing template. Sequenced by immunoSEQ multiplex PCR; TCRdb stores in-frame clones only, minus some. The top ten hold 10% to 15% of the sample, which has around 200,000 clones, 58% seen once. Trimming shortened V by 2 bases and J by 4 bases, and 18 bases separated the two germline ends. The germline CDR1 and CDR2 sequences are SNHLY and FYNNEI. This CDR3 spans 17 amino acids.

This chain joins TRBV2 and TRBJ2-1; D might be TRBD1 (6 bases). This sample comprised CD8+ T cells sorted from blood, obtained at week 24, from a patient treated with tofacitinib. This TCR derives from a human donor with alopecia areata. This CDR3 is CASSELAGQSPYNEQFF. As DNA, the CDR3 is TGTGCCAGCAGTGAACTTGCCGGACAGTCCCCATACAATGAGCAGTTCTTC.